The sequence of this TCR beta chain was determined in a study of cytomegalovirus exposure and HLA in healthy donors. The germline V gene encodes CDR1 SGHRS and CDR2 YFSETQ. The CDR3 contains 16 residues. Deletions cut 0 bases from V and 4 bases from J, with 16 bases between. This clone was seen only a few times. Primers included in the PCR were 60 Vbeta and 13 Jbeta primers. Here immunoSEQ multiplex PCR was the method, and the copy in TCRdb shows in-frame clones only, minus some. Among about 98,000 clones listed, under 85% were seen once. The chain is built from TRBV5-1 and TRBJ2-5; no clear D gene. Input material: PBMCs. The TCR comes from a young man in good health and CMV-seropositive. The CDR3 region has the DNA TGCGCCAGCAGCTTGGCTCGAGCTTACCCTCTAGAGACCCAGTACTTC. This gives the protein CASSLARAYPLETQYF.